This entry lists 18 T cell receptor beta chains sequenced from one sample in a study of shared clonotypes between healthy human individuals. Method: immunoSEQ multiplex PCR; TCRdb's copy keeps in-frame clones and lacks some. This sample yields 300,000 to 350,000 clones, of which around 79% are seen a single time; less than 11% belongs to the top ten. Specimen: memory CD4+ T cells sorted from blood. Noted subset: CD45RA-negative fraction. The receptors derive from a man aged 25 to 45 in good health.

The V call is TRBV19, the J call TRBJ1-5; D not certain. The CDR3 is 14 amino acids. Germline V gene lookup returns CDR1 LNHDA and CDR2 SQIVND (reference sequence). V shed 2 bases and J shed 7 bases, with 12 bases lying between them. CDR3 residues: CASSIISGTQPQHF. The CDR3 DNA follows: TGTGCCAGTAGTATAATATCGGGTACCCAGCCCCAGCATTTT.

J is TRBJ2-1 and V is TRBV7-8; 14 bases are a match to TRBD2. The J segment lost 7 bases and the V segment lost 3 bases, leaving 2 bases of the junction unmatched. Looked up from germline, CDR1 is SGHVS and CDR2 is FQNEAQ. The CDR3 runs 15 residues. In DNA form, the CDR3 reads TGTGCCAGCAGCTTGACTAGCGGGAGGGGTAATGAGCAGTTCTTC. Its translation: CASSLTSGRGNEQFF.

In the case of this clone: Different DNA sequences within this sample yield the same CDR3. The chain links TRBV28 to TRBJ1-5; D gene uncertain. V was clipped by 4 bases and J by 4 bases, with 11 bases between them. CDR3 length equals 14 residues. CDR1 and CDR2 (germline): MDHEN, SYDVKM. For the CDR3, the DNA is TGTGCCAGCAGTTACGGACTGTCGAATCAGCCCCAGCATTTT. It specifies CASSYGLSNQPQHF.

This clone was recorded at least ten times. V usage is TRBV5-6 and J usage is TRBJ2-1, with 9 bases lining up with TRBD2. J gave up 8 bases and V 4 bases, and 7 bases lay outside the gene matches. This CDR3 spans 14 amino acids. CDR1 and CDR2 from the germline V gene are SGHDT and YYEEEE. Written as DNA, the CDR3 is TGTGCCAGCAGCGTCCCTAGCGGGATCTATGAGCAGTTCTTC. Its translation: CASSVPSGIYEQFF.

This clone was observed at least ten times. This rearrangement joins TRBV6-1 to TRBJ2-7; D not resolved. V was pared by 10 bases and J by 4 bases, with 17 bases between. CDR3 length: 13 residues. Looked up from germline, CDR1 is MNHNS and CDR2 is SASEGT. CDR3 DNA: TGTGCCACCCGAAATGGGAAAGTTTACGAGCAGTACTTC. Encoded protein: CATRNGKVYEQYF.

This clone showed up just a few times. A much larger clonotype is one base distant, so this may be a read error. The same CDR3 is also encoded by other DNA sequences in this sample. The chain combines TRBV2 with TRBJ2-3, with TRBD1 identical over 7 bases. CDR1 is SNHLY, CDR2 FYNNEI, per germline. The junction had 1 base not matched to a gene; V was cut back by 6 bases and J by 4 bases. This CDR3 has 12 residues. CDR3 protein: CASRQGADTQYF. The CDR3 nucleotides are TGTGCCAGCAGGCAGGGGGCAGATACGCAGTATTTT.

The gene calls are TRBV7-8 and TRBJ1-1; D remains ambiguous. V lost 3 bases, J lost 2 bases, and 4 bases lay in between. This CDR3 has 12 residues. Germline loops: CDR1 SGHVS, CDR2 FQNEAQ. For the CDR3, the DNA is TGTGCCAGCAGCTTTCCAAACACTGAAGCTTTCTTT. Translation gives CASSFPNTEAFF.

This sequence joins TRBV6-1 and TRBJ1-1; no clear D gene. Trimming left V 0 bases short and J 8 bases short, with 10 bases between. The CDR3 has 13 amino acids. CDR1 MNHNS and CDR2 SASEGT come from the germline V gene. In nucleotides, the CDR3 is TGTGCCAGCAGTGAAGCGGGGAAGAGGGAAGCTTTCTTT. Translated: CASSEAGKREAFF.

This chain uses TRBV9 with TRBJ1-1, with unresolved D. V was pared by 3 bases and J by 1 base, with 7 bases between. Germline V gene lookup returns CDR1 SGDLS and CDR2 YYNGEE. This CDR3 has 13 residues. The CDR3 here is CASSAGWNTEAFF. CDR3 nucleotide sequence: TGTGCCAGCAGCGCCGGATGGAACACTGAAGCTTTCTTT. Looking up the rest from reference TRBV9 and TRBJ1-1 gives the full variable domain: DSGVTQTPKHLITATGQRVTLRCSPRSGDLSVYWYQQSLDQGLQFLIQYYNGEERAKGNILERFSAQQFPDLHSELNLSSLELGDSALYFCASSAGWNTEAFFGQGTRLTVV.

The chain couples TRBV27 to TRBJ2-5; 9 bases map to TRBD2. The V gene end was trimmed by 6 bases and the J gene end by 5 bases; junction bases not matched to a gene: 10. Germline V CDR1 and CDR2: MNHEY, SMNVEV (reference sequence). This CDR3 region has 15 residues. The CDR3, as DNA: TGTGCCAGCAGCTCCCTTAGCGGGAGTCGGGAGACCCAGTACTTC. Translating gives CASSSLSGSRETQYF.

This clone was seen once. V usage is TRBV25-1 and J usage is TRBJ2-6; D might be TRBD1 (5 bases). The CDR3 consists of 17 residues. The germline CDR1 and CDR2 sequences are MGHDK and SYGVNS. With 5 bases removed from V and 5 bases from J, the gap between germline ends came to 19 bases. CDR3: CASSRSSGQSRANVLTF. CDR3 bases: TGTGCCAGCAGTCGAAGCAGTGGACAAAGTCGGGCCAACGTCCTGACTTTC.

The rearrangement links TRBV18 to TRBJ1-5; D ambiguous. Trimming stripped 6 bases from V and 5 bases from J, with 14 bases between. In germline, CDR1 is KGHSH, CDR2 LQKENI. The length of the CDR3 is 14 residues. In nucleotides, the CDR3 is TGTGCCAGCTCCCCCCTTGGCAGTTATCAGCCCCAGCATTTT. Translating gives CASSPLGSYQPQHF.

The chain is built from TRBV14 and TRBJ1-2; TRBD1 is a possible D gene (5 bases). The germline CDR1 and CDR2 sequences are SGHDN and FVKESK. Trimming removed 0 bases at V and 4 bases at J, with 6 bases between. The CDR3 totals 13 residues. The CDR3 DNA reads TGTGCCAGCAGCCAAGACGGGGCCTATGGCTACACCTTC. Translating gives CASSQDGAYGYTF.

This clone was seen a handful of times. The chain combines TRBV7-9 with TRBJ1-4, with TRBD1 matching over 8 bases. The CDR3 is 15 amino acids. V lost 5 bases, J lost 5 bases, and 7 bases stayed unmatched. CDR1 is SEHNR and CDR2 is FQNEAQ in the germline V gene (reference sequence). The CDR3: CASSPQGGENEKLFF. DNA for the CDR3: TGTGCCAGCAGCCCACAGGGGGGCGAGAATGAAAAACTGTTTTTT.

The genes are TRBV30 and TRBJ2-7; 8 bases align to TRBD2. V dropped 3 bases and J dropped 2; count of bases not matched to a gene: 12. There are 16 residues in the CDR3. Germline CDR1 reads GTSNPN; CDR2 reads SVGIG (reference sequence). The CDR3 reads CAWSPTGRARAYEQYF. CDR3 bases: TGTGCCTGGAGCCCAACCGGGAGGGCCAGAGCCTACGAGCAGTACTTC. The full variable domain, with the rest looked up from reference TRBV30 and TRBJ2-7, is SQTIHQWPATLVQPVGSPLSLECTVEGTSNPNLYWYRQAAGRGLQLLFYSVGIGQISSEVPQNLSASRPQDRQFILSSKKLLLSDSGFYLCAWSPTGRARAYEQYFGPGTRLTVT.

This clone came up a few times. CDR3 coding DNA: TGTGCCAGCAGTGCGAAGTTGAGTTTGCACACCGGGGAGCTGTTTTTT. This encodes CASSAKLSLHTGELFF. The J gene is TRBJ2-2, the V gene TRBV6-4; D is undetermined. Germline V lookup: CDR1 MRHNA, CDR2 SNTAGT. This CDR3 is built from 16 residues. The V and J ends lost 4 bases and 3 bases respectively, with 15 bases between them.

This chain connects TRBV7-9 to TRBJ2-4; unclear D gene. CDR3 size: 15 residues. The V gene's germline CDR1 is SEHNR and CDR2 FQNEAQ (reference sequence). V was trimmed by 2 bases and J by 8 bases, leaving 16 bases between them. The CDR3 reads CASSLSKGISDIQYF. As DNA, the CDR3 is TGTGCCAGCAGCTTATCCAAGGGTATATCGGACATTCAGTACTTC.

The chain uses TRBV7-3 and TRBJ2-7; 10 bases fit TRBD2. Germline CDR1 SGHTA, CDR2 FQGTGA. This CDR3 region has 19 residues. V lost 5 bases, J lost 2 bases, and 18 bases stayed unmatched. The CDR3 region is CASSPPRWSGRAFTYEQYF. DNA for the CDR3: TGTGCCAGCAGCCCCCCCCGGTGGAGCGGGAGGGCCTTTACCTACGAGCAGTACTTC.